The 32 T cell receptor beta chains in this list originate from one sample, sequenced in a study of T-cell memory formation after mild COVID-19. TCRdb used MiXCR to reprocess the 5' RACE reads, holding one entry per CDR3 protein. Of around 250,000 distinct CDR3 sequences in the sample, 7.5% to 10% are singletons; the top ten hold around 23%. Sequencing was performed on PBMCs or a T cell subset sorted from them (not recorded which). Source of these receptors: a man between 18 and 29 years old who had mild COVID-19 (a few samples of this study predate the infection). Cell type and time point are not known.

This clonotype was counted between two and nine times. J is TRBJ2-3 and V is TRBV20-1, with TRBD1 matching over 7 bases. V was clipped by 3 bases and J by 2 bases; unmatched bases: 11. The CDR3 sequence is 16 residues long. Germline-derived CDR1 and CDR2 are DFQATT and SNEGSKA (reference sequence). CDR3 amino acids: CSARGQRQTNTDTQYF. In DNA form, the CDR3 reads TGCAGTGCTAGGGGACAGCGCCAAACCAACACAGATACGCAGTATTTT.

V usage is TRBV4-3 and J usage is TRBJ1-5; D gene ambiguous. The germline V gene has CDR1 LGHNA and CDR2 YSLEER. V was cut by 1 base and J by 4 bases, with 11 bases left in between. The CDR3 length is 15 residues. In DNA form, the CDR3 reads TGCGCCAGCAGCCAAGTTGCGCTGGCTAATCAGCCCCAGCATTTT. As protein: CASSQVALANQPQHF.

This clonotype was recorded a few times. V is TRBV7-6 and J is TRBJ1-1; D is uncertain. The CDR3 is made up of 14 amino acids. Germline values: CDR1 SGHVS, CDR2 FNYEAQ. The germline V and J ends were trimmed by 3 bases and 4 bases, with 12 bases remaining between them. For the CDR3, the DNA is TGTGCCAGCAGCTTGGCCCCCGCCGGCACTGAAGCTTTCTTT. This translates into CASSLAPAGTEAFF.

The chain combines TRBV4-2 with TRBJ2-1; weak D call: TRBD2 (6 bases). Trimming shortened V by 1 base and J by 9 bases, and 10 bases separated the two germline ends. The CDR3 length is 13 residues. Germline V gene data show CDR1 as LGHNA and CDR2 as YNFKEQ. CDR3 in amino acids: CASSQGGRGEQFF. CDR3 in DNA: TGTGCCAGCAGCCAAGGCGGGCGGGGTGAGCAGTTCTTC.

This clonotype turned up a few times. The chain combines TRBV29-1 with TRBJ1-4, with 7 bases identical to TRBD1. Germline CDR1 is SQVTM and CDR2 is ANQGSEA. J was trimmed by 7 bases and V by 0 bases; bases with no gene match: 5. The CDR3 is 14 amino acids. CDR3: CSVEETAGGEKLFF. The CDR3 nucleotides are TGCAGCGTTGAAGAGACGGCAGGGGGTGAAAAACTGTTTTTT. Full variable domain (outside the CDR3, taken from reference TRBV29-1 and TRBJ1-4): SAVISQKPSRDICQRGTSLTIQCQVDSQVTMMFWYRQQPGQSLTLIATANQGSEATYESGFVIDKFPISRPNLTFSTLTVSNMSPEDSSIYLCSVEETAGGEKLFFGSGTQLSVL.

The rearrangement links TRBV24-1 to TRBJ1-2; D may be TRBD1 (6 bases). The germline V gene encodes CDR1 KGHDR and CDR2 SFDVKD. The CDR3 contains 15 residues. Trimming cost V 4 bases and J 3 bases, with 14 bases left between them. CDR3 sequence (DNA): TGTGCCACCAGTGAAGGGACACAATCATACTATGGCTACACCTTC. Amino acids: CATSEGTQSYYGYTF.

A few counts support this clonotype. This chain uses TRBV11-2 with TRBJ1-1; 7 nucleotides line up with TRBD1. J lost 6 bases, V lost 5 bases, and 12 bases had no gene match. Germline CDR1 SGHAT, CDR2 FQNNGV. The CDR3 covers 15 residues. CDR3 in amino acids: CASSTPGQAKAEAFF. The CDR3, as DNA: TGTGCCAGCAGCACGCCCGGACAGGCGAAGGCTGAAGCTTTCTTT. The entire variable domain, with the rest obtained from reference TRBV11-2 and TRBJ1-1, is as follows: EAGVAQSPRYKIIEKRQSVAFWCNPISGHATLYWYQQILGQGPKLLIQFQNNGVVDDSQLPKDRFSAERLKGVDSTLKIQPAKLEDSAVYLCASSTPGQAKAEAFFGQGTRLTVV.

This clonotype was seen a few times. CDR3 amino acids: CASRASGEQFF. CDR3 bases: TGTGCCAGCAGGGCCTCGGGGGAGCAGTTCTTC. The rearrangement links TRBV7-2 to TRBJ2-1; TRBD2 might be the D (5 bases). CDR1 is SGHTA and CDR2 is FQGNSA in the germline V gene. CDR3 length: 11 residues. V was shortened by 6 bases and J by 10 bases, with 10 bases between the two germline ends. Full variable domain (remainder filled in from reference TRBV7-2 and TRBJ2-1): GAGVSQSPSNKVTEKGKDVELRCDPISGHTALYWYRQSLGQGLEFLIYFQGNSAPDKSGLPSDRFSAERTGGSVSTLTIQRTQQEDSAVYLCASRASGEQFFGPGTRLTVL.

The chain couples TRBV4-3 to TRBJ1-2; possible D gene TRBD1, 5 bases. This CDR3 has 15 amino acids. The germline gives CDR1 LGHNA, CDR2 YSLEER. Between the trimmed V and J ends, which lost 0 bases and 7 bases, there was a span of 15 bases. For the CDR3, the DNA is TGCGCCAGCAGCCAAGATGGAGGGGCCGAGGGTGGCTACACCTTC. Amino acid sequence: CASSQDGGAEGGYTF.

This clonotype was observed a handful of times. This chain joins TRBV15 and TRBJ2-5; D is perhaps TRBD1 or TRBD2 (5 bases each). Germline V gives CDR1 LNHNV, CDR2 YYDKDF (reference sequence). This CDR3 comprises 15 residues. Trimming pared 7 bases from V and 5 bases from J, leaving 20 bases between. Here the CDR3 DNA reads TGTGCCACCAAAGTTAGGGTTGAGGGGCGGGAGACCCAGTACTTC. As protein: CATKVRVEGRETQYF.

The chain is built from TRBV5-4 and TRBJ2-5; 7 nucleotides line up with TRBD1. Germline lookup yields CDR1 SGHNT and CDR2 YYREEE (reference sequence). This CDR3 spans 14 amino acids. V trimming: 4 bases; J trimming: 3 bases; junction bases outside the gene matches: 6. The CDR3 region is CASSPGTVEETQYF. In DNA form, the CDR3 reads TGTGCCAGCAGCCCCGGGACAGTCGAAGAGACCCAGTACTTC.

This clonotype was seen ten or more times. The chain recombines TRBV5-6 with TRBJ2-1; 12 bases align to TRBD2. CDR1 is SGHDT, CDR2 YYEEEE, per germline. There are 16 residues in the CDR3. After removal of 5 bases from V and 1 base from J, the junction contained 4 bases not matched to a gene. The CDR3 nucleotides are TGTGCCAGCAGTTTGACTAGCGGGGGTTCCTACAATGAGCAGTTCTTC. This encodes CASSLTSGGSYNEQFF. Drawing the rest from reference TRBV5-6 and TRBJ2-1, the complete variable domain is DAGVTQSPTHLIKTRGQQVTLRCSPKSGHDTVSWYQQALGQGPQFIFQYYEEEERQRGNFPDRFSGHQFPNYSSELNVNALLLGDSALYLCASSLTSGGSYNEQFFGPGTRLTVL.

A few counts support this clonotype. The gene calls are TRBV11-3 and TRBJ2-1, with D tentatively TRBD2 (5 bases). The germline gives CDR1 SGHNT, CDR2 YENEEA. The CDR3 covers 11 residues. V gave up 1 base and J gave up 12 bases, with 7 bases separating them. The DNA for the CDR3 is TGTGCCAGCAGCTTAGTGAGGGTGCAGTTCTTC. It is translated as CASSLVRVQFF.

The sample holds a few counts of this clonotype. The gene calls are TRBV5-6 and TRBJ1-3; unclear D gene. This CDR3 has 13 amino acids. The germline V and J ends were trimmed by 1 base and 4 bases, with 6 bases remaining between them. From germline, CDR1 is SGHDT and CDR2 YYEEEE. The CDR3 here is CASSLRAGNTIYF. The CDR3 DNA reads as TGTGCCAGCAGCTTGAGGGCGGGAAACACCATATATTTT. The variable domain in full, with the rest retrieved from reference TRBV5-6 and TRBJ1-3, is DAGVTQSPTHLIKTRGQQVTLRCSPKSGHDTVSWYQQALGQGPQFIFQYYEEEERQRGNFPDRFSGHQFPNYSSELNVNALLLGDSALYLCASSLRAGNTIYFGEGSWLTVV.

The chain has TRBV4-2 and TRBJ2-3; D gene unclear. This CDR3 has 16 residues. Deletions cut 0 bases from V and 0 bases from J, with 10 bases between. Germline-derived CDR1 and CDR2 are LGHNA and YNFKEQ. In DNA form, the CDR3 reads TGTGCCAGCAGCCAAGATCGACACGCAAGCACAGATACGCAGTATTTT. Amino acid sequence: CASSQDRHASTDTQYF.

The gene calls are TRBV12-3 or TRBV12-4 and TRBJ2-5; D unresolved. CDR3 size: 12 residues. The V end lost 0 bases, the J end lost 7 bases, and 6 bases lay between the germline ends. The CDR3 sequence is CASSLAVATQYF. In DNA form, the CDR3 reads TGTGCCAGCAGTTTAGCGGTGGCGACCCAGTACTTC.

This clonotype appeared many times. The chain employs TRBV29-1 and TRBJ2-3, with 9 bases that match TRBD1. The CDR3 is made up of 15 amino acids. From germline, CDR1 is SQVTM and CDR2 ANQGSEA. J lost 5 bases, V lost 3 bases, and 9 bases had no gene match. DNA of the CDR3: TGCAGCGTTGATGCGGACAGGGGAAGTGAAGATACGCAGTATTTT. This sequence encodes CSVDADRGSEDTQYF.

In its sample, this clonotype was seen a few times. The chain recombines TRBV29-1 with TRBJ1-5; 8 positions agree with TRBD1. Looked up from germline, CDR1 is SQVTM and CDR2 is ANQGSEA. The CDR3 runs to 14 residues. J gave up 6 bases and V 4 bases, and 8 bases lay outside the gene matches. The CDR3 DNA reads as TGCAGCGTTGGGGGTCCCGGGACAGGTCAGCCCCAGCATTTT. It translates to CSVGGPGTGQPQHF.

This clonotype was seen only a few times. The chain has TRBV4-1 and TRBJ2-3; D remains unclear. The CDR3 is 14 amino acids. The V gene's germline CDR1 is MGHRA and CDR2 YSYEKL. V lost 1 base to trimming and J lost 10 bases, with 15 bases between them. This CDR3 reads CASSQVSAVRPQYF. CDR3 DNA sequence: TGCGCCAGCAGCCAAGTCAGCGCAGTCCGCCCGCAGTATTTT.

The rearrangement joins TRBV7-9 to TRBJ2-3, with TRBD1 identical over 7 bases. V shed 3 bases and J 1 base; nucleotides not matched to a gene: 4. The V gene's germline CDR1 is SEHNR and CDR2 FQNEAQ (reference sequence). The length of the CDR3 is 15 residues. The CDR3 DNA sequence: TGTGCCAGCAGCTTCATTGGACAGGGCACAGATACGCAGTATTTT. Protein sequence: CASSFIGQGTDTQYF.

V is TRBV5-6 and J is TRBJ2-3; D remains unclear. The CDR3 runs 14 residues. Germline CDR1 and CDR2: SGHDT and YYEEEE. V was shortened by 4 bases and J by 0 bases, with 9 bases between the two germline ends. CDR3 amino acids: CASSQTSSTDTQYF. CDR3 nucleotide sequence: TGTGCCAGCAGCCAGACTTCTAGCACAGATACGCAGTATTTT. Looking up the rest from reference TRBV5-6 and TRBJ2-3 gives the full variable domain: DAGVTQSPTHLIKTRGQQVTLRCSPKSGHDTVSWYQQALGQGPQFIFQYYEEEERQRGNFPDRFSGHQFPNYSSELNVNALLLGDSALYLCASSQTSSTDTQYFGPGTRLTVL.

The V call is TRBV5-4, the J call TRBJ2-5, with D perhaps matching TRBD1 (5 bases). This CDR3 has 13 amino acids. Germline assignment: CDR1 SGHNT and CDR2 YYREEE (reference sequence). Trimming left V 5 bases short and J 2 bases short, with 10 bases between. CDR3 region: CASRIRAQETQYF. CDR3 in DNA: TGTGCCAGCAGAATCAGGGCTCAAGAGACCCAGTACTTC.

This clonotype was picked up many times. The chain is built from TRBV5-1 and TRBJ1-2; D not resolved. The CDR3 consists of 16 residues. The V end lost 4 bases, the J end lost 4 bases, and 20 bases lay between the germline ends. Germline CDR1 is SGHRS and CDR2 is YFSETQ. Here the CDR3 DNA reads TGCGCCAGCAGCCCCCGCCCGCCGGCGGAGATCTATGGCTACACCTTC. It encodes CASSPRPPAEIYGYTF.

V gene TRBV27 combines with J gene TRBJ2-7; D remains unclear. V was shortened by 5 bases and J by 9 bases, with 11 bases between the two germline ends. Looked up from germline, CDR1 is MNHEY and CDR2 is SMNVEV (reference sequence). The CDR3 is 11 residues long. In nucleotides, the CDR3 is TGTGCCAGCAGTGCCGGTTTCGTGCAGTACTTC. Its translation is CASSAGFVQYF.

The sample holds a few counts of this clonotype. The rearrangement joins TRBV4-1 to TRBJ2-3, with D possibly TRBD2 on 6 matching bases. V lost 4 bases, J lost 5 bases, and 7 bases lay in between. The germline CDR1 and CDR2 sequences are MGHRA and YSYEKL. The CDR3 runs 12 residues. The CDR3 protein is CASSRGEDTQYF. CDR3 sequence (DNA): TGCGCCAGCAGCCGGGGGGAAGATACGCAGTATTTT.

This clonotype occurred a few times. The chain combines TRBV5-5 with TRBJ2-7; D ambiguous. CDR1 and CDR2 (germline): SGHKS, YYEKEE (reference sequence). The CDR3 extends over 13 amino acids. With 0 bases removed from V and 0 bases from J, the gap between germline ends came to 4 bases. The DNA for the CDR3 is TGTGCCAGCAGCTTGGGGAACTCCTACGAGCAGTACTTC. Amino acids: CASSLGNSYEQYF.

The chain is built from TRBV24-1 and TRBJ2-1, with TRBD2 identical over 9 bases. The germline CDR1 and CDR2 sequences are KGHDR and SFDVKD. The CDR3 has 15 residues. V dropped 4 bases and J dropped 6; count of bases not matched to a gene: 6. As DNA, the CDR3 is TGTGCCACCAGTGACCGTGGGACTAGCAGCAATGAGCAGTTCTTC. This gives the protein CATSDRGTSSNEQFF.

The sample holds a few counts of this clonotype. This chain joins TRBV18 and TRBJ2-7; D remains unclear. Trimming shortened V by 3 bases and J by 0 bases, and 6 bases separated the two germline ends. From germline, CDR1 is KGHSH and CDR2 LQKENI. The CDR3 has 13 amino acids. The CDR3, as DNA: TGTGCCAGCTCACCCCCTCTCTCCTACGAGCAGTACTTC. The encoded protein is CASSPPLSYEQYF.

The chain links TRBV7-9 to TRBJ2-2; 7 bases match TRBD2. Germline CDR1 reads SEHNR; CDR2 reads FQNEAQ (reference sequence). V shed 10 bases, J shed 4 bases, and the junction held 6 bases outside the gene matches. The CDR3 sequence is 13 residues long. The CDR3 here is CANDRGVTGELFF. In nucleotides, the CDR3 is TGTGCCAACGACCGGGGGGTCACCGGGGAGCTGTTTTTT.

Ten or more counts support this clonotype. The chain uses TRBV12-3 or TRBV12-4 and TRBJ1-1; no definite D call. This CDR3 has 13 residues. V lost 6 bases, J lost 7 bases, and 15 bases lay in between. The CDR3 DNA is TGTGCCAGCAGCCCCCGGAGGGATGGTGAAGCTTTCTTT. As protein: CASSPRRDGEAFF.

This clonotype was seen a handful of times. The J gene is TRBJ2-7, the V gene TRBV5-1; TRBD1 matches at 8 bases. The ends lost 3 bases at V and 6 bases at J; junction bases unmatched: 8. CDR1 and CDR2 from the germline V gene are SGHRS and YFSETQ. CDR3 length: 14 amino acids. The CDR3 region has the DNA TGCGCCAGCAGCTGGACGGACAGGGTGGGCGAGCAGTACTTC. It encodes CASSWTDRVGEQYF.

The table lists this clonotype with many counts. The chain uses TRBV5-1 and TRBJ1-2; D is ambiguous. CDR1 and CDR2 (germline): SGHRS, YFSETQ. The length of the CDR3 is 15 residues. Trimming removed 0 bases from V and 3 bases from J, with 12 bases in between. CDR3 residues: CASSLGIRYDYGYTF. The CDR3 coding sequence is TGCGCCAGCAGCTTGGGTATCAGATACGACTATGGCTACACCTTC.